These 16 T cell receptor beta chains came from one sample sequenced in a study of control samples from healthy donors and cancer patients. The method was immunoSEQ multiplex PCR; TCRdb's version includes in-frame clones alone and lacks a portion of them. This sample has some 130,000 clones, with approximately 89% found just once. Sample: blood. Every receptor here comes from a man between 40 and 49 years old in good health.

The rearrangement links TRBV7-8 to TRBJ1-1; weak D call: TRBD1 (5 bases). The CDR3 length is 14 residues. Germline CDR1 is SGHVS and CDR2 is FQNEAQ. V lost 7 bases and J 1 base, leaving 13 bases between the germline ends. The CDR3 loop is CASTFREGNTEAFF. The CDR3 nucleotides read TGTGCCAGCACCTTCAGGGAGGGGAACACTGAAGCTTTCTTT.

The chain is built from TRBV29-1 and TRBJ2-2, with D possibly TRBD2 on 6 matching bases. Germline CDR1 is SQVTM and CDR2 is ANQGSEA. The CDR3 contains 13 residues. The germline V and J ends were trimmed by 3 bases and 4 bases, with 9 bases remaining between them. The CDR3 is CSVDRGITGELFF. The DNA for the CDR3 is TGCAGCGTTGACCGGGGGATCACCGGGGAGCTGTTTTTT.

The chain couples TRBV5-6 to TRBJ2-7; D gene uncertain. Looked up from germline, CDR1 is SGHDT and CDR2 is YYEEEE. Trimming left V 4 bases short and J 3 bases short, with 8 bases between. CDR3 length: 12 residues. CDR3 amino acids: CASSLGFYEQYF. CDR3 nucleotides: TGTGCCAGCAGCCTCGGGTTCTACGAGCAGTACTTC. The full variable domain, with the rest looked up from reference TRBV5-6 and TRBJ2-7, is DAGVTQSPTHLIKTRGQQVTLRCSPKSGHDTVSWYQQALGQGPQFIFQYYEEEERQRGNFPDRFSGHQFPNYSSELNVNALLLGDSALYLCASSLGFYEQYFGPGTRLTVT.

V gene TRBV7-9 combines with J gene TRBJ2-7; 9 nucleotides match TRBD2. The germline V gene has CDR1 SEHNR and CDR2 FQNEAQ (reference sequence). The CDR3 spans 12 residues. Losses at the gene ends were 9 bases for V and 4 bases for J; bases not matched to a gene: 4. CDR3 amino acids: CARRGGDYEQYF. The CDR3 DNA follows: TGTGCCAGGCGGGGGGGAGATTACGAGCAGTACTTC. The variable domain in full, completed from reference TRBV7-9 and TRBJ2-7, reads DTGVSQNPRHKITKRGQNVTFRCDPISEHNRLYWYRQTLGQGPEFLTYFQNEAQLEKSRLLSDRFSAERPKGSFSTLEIQRTEQGDSAMYLCARRGGDYEQYFGPGTRLTVT.

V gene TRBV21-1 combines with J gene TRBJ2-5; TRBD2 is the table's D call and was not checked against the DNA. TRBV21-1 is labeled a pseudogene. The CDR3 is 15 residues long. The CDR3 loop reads CASSKGTSGGETQYF. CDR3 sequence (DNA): TGTGCCAGCAGCAAAGGGACTAGCGGTGGAGAGACCCAGTACTTC.

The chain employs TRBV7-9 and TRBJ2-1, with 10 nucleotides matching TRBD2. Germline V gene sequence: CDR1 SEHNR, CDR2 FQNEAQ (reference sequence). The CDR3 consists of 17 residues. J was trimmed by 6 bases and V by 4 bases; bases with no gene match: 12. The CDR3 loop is CASSSLHQRGGPNEQFF. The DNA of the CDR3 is TGTGCCAGCAGCTCCCTCCATCAGCGGGGGGGCCCCAATGAGCAGTTCTTC.

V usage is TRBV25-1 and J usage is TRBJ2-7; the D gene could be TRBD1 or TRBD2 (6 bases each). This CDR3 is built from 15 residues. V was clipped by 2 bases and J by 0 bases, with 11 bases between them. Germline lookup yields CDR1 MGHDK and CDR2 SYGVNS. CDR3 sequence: CASSEGGPSSYEQYF. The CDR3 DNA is TGTGCCAGCAGTGAAGGGGGGCCTAGCTCCTACGAGCAGTACTTC.

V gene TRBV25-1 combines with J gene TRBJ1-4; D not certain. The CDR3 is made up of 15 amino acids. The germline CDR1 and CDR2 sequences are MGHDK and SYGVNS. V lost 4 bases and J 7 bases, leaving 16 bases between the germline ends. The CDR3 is CASSASTTAGEKLFF. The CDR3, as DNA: TGTGCCAGCAGTGCATCGACGACGGCGGGTGAAAAACTGTTTTTT.

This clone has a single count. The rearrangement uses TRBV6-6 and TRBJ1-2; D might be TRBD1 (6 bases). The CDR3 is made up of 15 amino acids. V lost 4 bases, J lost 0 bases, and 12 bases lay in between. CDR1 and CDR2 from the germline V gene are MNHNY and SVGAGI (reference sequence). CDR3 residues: CASSSPDRSNYGYTF. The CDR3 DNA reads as TGTGCCAGCAGTTCGCCGGACAGATCTAACTATGGCTACACCTTC.

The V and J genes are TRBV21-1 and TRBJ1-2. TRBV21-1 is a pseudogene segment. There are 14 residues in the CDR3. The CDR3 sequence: CASSKGWECYGYTF. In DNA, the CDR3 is TGTGCCAGCAGCAAAGGTTGGGAATGCTATGGCTACACCTTC.

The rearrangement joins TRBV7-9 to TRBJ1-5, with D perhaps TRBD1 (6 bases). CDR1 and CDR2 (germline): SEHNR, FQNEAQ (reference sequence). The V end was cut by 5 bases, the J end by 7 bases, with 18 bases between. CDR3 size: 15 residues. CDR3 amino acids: CASSPPGGGEQPQHF. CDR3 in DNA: TGTGCCAGCAGCCCCCCGGGGGGGGGCGAACAGCCCCAGCATTTT.

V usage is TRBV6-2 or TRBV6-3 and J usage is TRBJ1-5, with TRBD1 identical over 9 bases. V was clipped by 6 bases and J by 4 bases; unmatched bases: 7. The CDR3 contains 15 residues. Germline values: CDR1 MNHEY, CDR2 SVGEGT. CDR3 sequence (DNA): TGTGCCAGCAGCCCGACAGGGGGAGGTAATCAGCCCCAGCATTTT. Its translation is CASSPTGGGNQPQHF.

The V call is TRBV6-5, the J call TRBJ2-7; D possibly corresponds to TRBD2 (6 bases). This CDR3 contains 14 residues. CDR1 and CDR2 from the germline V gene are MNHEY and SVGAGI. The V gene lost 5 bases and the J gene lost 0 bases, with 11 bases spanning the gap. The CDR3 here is CASSRDFSSYEQYF. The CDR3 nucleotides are TGTGCCAGCAGTCGGGACTTCAGCTCCTACGAGCAGTACTTC.

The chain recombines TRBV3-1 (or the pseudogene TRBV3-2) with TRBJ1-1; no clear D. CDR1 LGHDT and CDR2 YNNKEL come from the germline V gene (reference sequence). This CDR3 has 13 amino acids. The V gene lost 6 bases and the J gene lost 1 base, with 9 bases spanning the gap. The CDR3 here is CASSHTQNTEAFF. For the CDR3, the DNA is TGTGCCAGCAGTCACACTCAGAACACTGAAGCTTTCTTT.

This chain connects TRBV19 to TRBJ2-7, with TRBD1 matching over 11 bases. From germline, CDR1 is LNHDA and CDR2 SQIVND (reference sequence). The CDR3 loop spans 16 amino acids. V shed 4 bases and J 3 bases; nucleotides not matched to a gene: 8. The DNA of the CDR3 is TGTGCCAGTAGTAAACGGACAGGGGGCGACAACTACGAGCAGTACTTC. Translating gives CASSKRTGGDNYEQYF. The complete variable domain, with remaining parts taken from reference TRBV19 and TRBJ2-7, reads DGGITQSPKYLFRKEGQNVTLSCEQNLNHDAMYWYRQDPGQGLRLIYYSQIVNDFQKGDIAEGYSVSREKKESFPLTVTSAQKNPTAFYLCASSKRTGGDNYEQYFGPGTRLTVT.

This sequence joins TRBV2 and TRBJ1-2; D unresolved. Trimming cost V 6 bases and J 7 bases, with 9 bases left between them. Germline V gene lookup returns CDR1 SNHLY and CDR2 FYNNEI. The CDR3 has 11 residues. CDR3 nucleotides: TGTGCCAGCAGGTACAGTTTTGGCTACACCTTC. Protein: CASRYSFGYTF.